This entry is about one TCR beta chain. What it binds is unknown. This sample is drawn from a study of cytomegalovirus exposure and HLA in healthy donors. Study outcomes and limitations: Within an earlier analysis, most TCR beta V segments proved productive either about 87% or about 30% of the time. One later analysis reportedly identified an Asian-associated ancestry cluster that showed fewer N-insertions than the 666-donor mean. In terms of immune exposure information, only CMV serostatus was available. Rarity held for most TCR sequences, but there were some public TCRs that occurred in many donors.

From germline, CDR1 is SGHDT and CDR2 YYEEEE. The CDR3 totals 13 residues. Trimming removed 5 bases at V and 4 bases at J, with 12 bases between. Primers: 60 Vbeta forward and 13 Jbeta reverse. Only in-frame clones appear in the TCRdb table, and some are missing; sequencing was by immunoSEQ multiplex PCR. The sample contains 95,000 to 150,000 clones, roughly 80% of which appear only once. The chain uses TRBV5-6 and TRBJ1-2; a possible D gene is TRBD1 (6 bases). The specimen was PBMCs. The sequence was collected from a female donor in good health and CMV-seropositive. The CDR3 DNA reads TGTGCCAGCAGTTTACAGGGCTTCTATGGCTACACCTTC. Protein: CASSLQGFYGYTF. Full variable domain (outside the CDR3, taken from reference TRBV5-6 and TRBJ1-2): DAGVTQSPTHLIKTRGQQVTLRCSPKSGHDTVSWYQQALGQGPQFIFQYYEEEERQRGNFPDRFSGHQFPNYSSELNVNALLLGDSALYLCASSLQGFYGYTFGSGTRLTVV.